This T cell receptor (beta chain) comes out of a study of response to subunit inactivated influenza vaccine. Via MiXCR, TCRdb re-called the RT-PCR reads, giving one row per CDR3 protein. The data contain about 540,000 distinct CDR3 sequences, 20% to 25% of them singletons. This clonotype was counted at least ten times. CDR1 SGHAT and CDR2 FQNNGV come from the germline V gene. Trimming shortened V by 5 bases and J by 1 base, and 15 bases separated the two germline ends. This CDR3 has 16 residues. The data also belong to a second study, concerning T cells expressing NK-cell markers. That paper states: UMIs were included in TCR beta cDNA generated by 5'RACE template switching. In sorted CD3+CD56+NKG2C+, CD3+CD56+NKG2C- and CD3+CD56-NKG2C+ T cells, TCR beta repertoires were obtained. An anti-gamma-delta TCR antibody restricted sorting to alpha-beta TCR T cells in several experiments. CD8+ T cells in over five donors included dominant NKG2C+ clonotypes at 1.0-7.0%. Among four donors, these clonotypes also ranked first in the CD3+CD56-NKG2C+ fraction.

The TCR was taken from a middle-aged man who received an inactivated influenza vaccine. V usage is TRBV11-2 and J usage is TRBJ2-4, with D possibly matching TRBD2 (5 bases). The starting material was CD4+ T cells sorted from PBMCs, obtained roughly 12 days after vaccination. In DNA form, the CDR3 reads TGTGCCAGCAGCCCACAACCCGGGGTCGCCAAAAACATTCAGTACTTC. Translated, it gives CASSPQPGVAKNIQYF.